The clone carrying this TCR beta chain was detected ten times or more. What was amplified from RNA transcripts were TCR beta CDR3 regions. When the TCR CDR3 underwent first-round RT-PCR, the HTBI primer set was used. TCRdb re-called the multiplex PCR reads with MiXCR, one entry per CDR3 protein. The sample records around 190,000 distinct CDR3 sequences, about a sixth being singletons. Patients were excluded for uncontrolled infection, other autoimmune disease, pregnancy or lactation. Cells are PBMCs isolated from approximately 9.2 ml of fresh blood. The length of the CDR3 is 16 residues. Trimming shortened V by 4 bases and J by 4 bases, and 19 bases separated the two germline ends. The germline V gene has CDR1 SGHVS and CDR2 FQNEAQ. The sample belongs to a study of T cells in Graves' hyperthyroidism and ophthalmopathy. Study-wide background: Specimen type is peripheral blood, collected at initial diagnosis prior to any treatment.

The sample taken for sequencing was blood. The chain is built from TRBV7-8 and TRBJ2-5; D call uncertain. This TCR was sampled from a woman aged 50 to 60 with Graves' hyperthyroidism. CDR3 amino acids: CASSSAAPGFRETQYF. In DNA, the CDR3 is TGTGCCAGCAGCTCCGCCGCTCCCGGGTTTAGAGAGACCCAGTACTTC. Filled out from reference TRBV7-8 and TRBJ2-5, the complete variable domain reads GAGVSQSPRYKVAKRGQDVALRCDPISGHVSLFWYQQALGQGPEFLTYFQNEAQLDKSGLPSDRFFAERPEGSVSTLKIQRTQQEDSAVYLCASSSAAPGFRETQYFGPGTRLLVL.